The clone carrying this TCR beta chain occurred a few times. What it binds is unknown. The data belong to a study of T-cell reconstitution after alpha-beta-depleted transplantation in children. Notes on the study in general: Counts and diversity of T cells one year after transplant came mostly from newly produced T cells. Alpha-beta T cells present about two months after transplant were reported to originate from several hundred expanded graft clones.

The germline gives CDR1 SGHVS, CDR2 FQNEAQ. Trimming took 1 base from V and 6 from J; bases not matched to a gene: 8. The CDR3 spans 15 residues. Unique molecular identifiers were incorporated during preparation of the TCRbeta library. TCRdb recomputed calls from the PCR reads with MiXCR, one row per CDR3 protein. Among about 980,000 distinct CDR3 sequences listed, less than 30% were seen once. The sequencing used PBMCs, mostly from graft donor cells, collected 360 days after TCRalphabeta/CD19-depleted stem cell transplant. This receptor was identified in a boy under three years old who had a stem cell transplant for SCID, so the T cells may come from the graft donor. The chain couples TRBV7-8 to TRBJ1-1, with 7 positions matching TRBD1. CDR3 DNA sequence: TGTGCCAGCAGCTTAGGAGGGACAGCGGTAGCTGAAGCTTTCTTT. Protein product: CASSLGGTAVAEAFF.